Listed below are T cell receptor beta chains from one sample, sequenced in a study of cytomegalovirus exposure and HLA in healthy donors. TCRdb's copy holds only in-frame clones and misses some; the assay was immunoSEQ multiplex PCR. The sample records around 60,000 clones, about 90% being singletons. Sequencing input: PBMCs. These receptor sequences come from a woman under 30 in good health and CMV-seronegative. The CDR3 runs from the conserved cysteine through the conserved F or W. The D gene is left open where the match is weak. A clone size is listed for some rows: how often the clone was seen (once, few, many), or a class if it is expanded.

CDR3 DNA: TGTGCCAGTAGTATGTCGGGAGGCACCGGGGAGCTGTTTTTT; CDR3 protein: CASSMSGGTGELFF; D gene: TRBD2; J gene: TRBJ2-2; V gene: TRBV19; clone size: NA
CDR3 DNA: TGTGCCAGCAGCTTAGCCCCTAGCTGGGACCAAGAGACCCAGTACTTC; CDR3 protein: CASSLAPSWDQETQYF; D gene: NA; J gene: TRBJ2-5; V gene: TRBV7-6; clone size: NA
CDR3 DNA: TGTGCCAGCTCACCGAGGGGACAGAATGAAAAACTGTTTTTT; CDR3 protein: CASSPRGQNEKLFF; D gene: TRBD1; J gene: TRBJ1-4; V gene: TRBV18; clone size: NA
CDR3 DNA: TGTGCCAGCAGCTTTGGACTAGCGGCGGGCAATGAGCAGTTCTTC; CDR3 protein: CASSFGLAAGNEQFF; D gene: TRBD2; J gene: TRBJ2-1; V gene: TRBV13; clone size: NA
CDR3 DNA: TGTGCCAGCAGGCTAATCTATGGCTACACCTTC; CDR3 protein: CASRLIYGYTF; D gene: NA; J gene: TRBJ1-2; V gene: TRBV28; clone size: once
CDR3 DNA: TGTGCCAGCAGTCCCCTCCGGAGGAGGGGCACTGAAGCTTTCTTT; CDR3 protein: CASSPLRRRGTEAFF; D gene: NA; J gene: TRBJ1-1; V gene: TRBV27; clone size: NA
CDR3 DNA: TGTGCCAGTAGTGGGACATTGAACACTGAAGCTTTCTTT; CDR3 protein: CASSGTLNTEAFF; D gene: NA; J gene: TRBJ1-1; V gene: TRBV19; clone size: NA
CDR3 DNA: TGTGCCAGCAGAGACTTCTATGGCTACACCTTC; CDR3 protein: CASRDFYGYTF; D gene: NA; J gene: TRBJ1-2; V gene: TRBV2; clone size: NA
CDR3 DNA: TGTGCCAGTAGTTCTCCCTACGAGCAGTACTTC; CDR3 protein: CASSSPYEQYF; D gene: NA; J gene: TRBJ2-7; V gene: TRBV19; clone size: NA
CDR3 DNA: TGTGCCAGCAGCAGGGACAGTGACTATGGCTACACCTTC; CDR3 protein: CASSRDSDYGYTF; D gene: TRBD1; J gene: TRBJ1-2; V gene: TRBV7-9; clone size: NA
CDR3 DNA: TGTGCCAGCAGTGGAGGAGAAAACTATGGCTACACCTTC; CDR3 protein: CASSGGENYGYTF; D gene: NA; J gene: TRBJ1-2; V gene: TRBV6-4; clone size: NA
CDR3 DNA: TGTGCCAGCAGTTACTCGAGTGGGGGAGGGAACACTGAAGCTTTCTTT; CDR3 protein: CASSYSSGGGNTEAFF; D gene: NA; J gene: TRBJ1-1; V gene: TRBV6-5; clone size: NA
CDR3 DNA: TGTGCCAGCAGCCGAGGACAGGACTACAATGAGCAGTTCTTC; CDR3 protein: CASSRGQDYNEQFF; D gene: TRBD1; J gene: TRBJ2-1; V gene: TRBV7-9; clone size: NA
CDR3 DNA: TGTGCCAGCAGCTTATTGGGGGAGCGGGTAGAGACCCAGTACTTC; CDR3 protein: CASSLLGERVETQYF; D gene: NA; J gene: TRBJ2-5; V gene: TRBV7-3; clone size: NA
CDR3 DNA: TGTGCTTCGGGACAGGGGAACACTGAAGCTTTCTTT; CDR3 protein: CASGQGNTEAFF; D gene: TRBD1; J gene: TRBJ1-1; V gene: TRBV27; clone size: NA
CDR3 DNA: TGTGCCAGCAGCCAAACTCCGACACCGACAAGCTACGAGCAGTACTTC; CDR3 protein: CASSQTPTPTSYEQYF; D gene: NA; J gene: TRBJ2-7; V gene: TRBV11-3; clone size: NA
CDR3 DNA: TGTGCCAGTTCACTAGCGGGGCCTAGCACAGATACGCAGTATTTT; CDR3 protein: CASSLAGPSTDTQYF; D gene: TRBD2; J gene: TRBJ2-3; V gene: TRBV19; clone size: NA
CDR3 DNA: TGCGCCAGCAGACTAGCGGGAGCGGACACCGGGGAGCTGTTTTTT; CDR3 protein: CASRLAGADTGELFF; D gene: TRBD2; J gene: TRBJ2-2; V gene: TRBV10-2; clone size: NA
CDR3 DNA: TGTGCCAGCTCCCCTCAGCCAGGGTCTATGGCTGAAGCTTTCTTT; CDR3 protein: CASSPQPGSMAEAFF; D gene: NA; J gene: TRBJ1-1; V gene: TRBV18; clone size: NA
CDR3 DNA: TGTGCCAGTAGTCAGAATCGGGACAGGGGGCAGGAGAACTATGGCTACACCTTC; CDR3 protein: CASSQNRDRGQENYGYTF; D gene: TRBD1; J gene: TRBJ1-2; V gene: TRBV19; clone size: NA
CDR3 DNA: TGTGCCATCAAGGGGGATTTCACGGAGACCCAGTACTTC; CDR3 protein: CAIKGDFTETQYF; D gene: NA; J gene: TRBJ2-5; V gene: TRBV10-3; clone size: NA
CDR3 DNA: TGTGCCAGCAGCAAAGCGGAGGGGAGCTCCTACGAGCAGTACTTC; CDR3 protein: CASSKAEGSSYEQYF; D gene: NA; J gene: TRBJ2-7; V gene: TRBV21-1; clone size: NA
CDR3 DNA: TGTGCCAGCAGCCCCGGGGGAACAGGGGAAGGGGTAGAGCAGTTCTTC; CDR3 protein: CASSPGGTGEGVEQFF; D gene: NA; J gene: TRBJ2-1; V gene: TRBV9; clone size: NA
CDR3 DNA: TGTGCCAGCAGTTCGGGGAGCTCCTATAATTCACCCCTCCACTTT; CDR3 protein: CASSSGSSYNSPLHF; D gene: NA; J gene: TRBJ1-6; V gene: TRBV27; clone size: NA
CDR3 DNA: TGTGCCAGCAGCGTAGCAGAGGGGGCCCTTTCGGGCTACACCTTC; CDR3 protein: CASSVAEGALSGYTF; D gene: TRBD1; J gene: TRBJ1-2; V gene: TRBV9; clone size: NA
CDR3 DNA: TGTGCCAGCAGCCCGACCGGACAGCCGCACAATCAGCCCCAGCATTTT; CDR3 protein: CASSPTGQPHNQPQHF; D gene: NA; J gene: TRBJ1-5; V gene: TRBV9; clone size: NA
CDR3 DNA: TGTGCCAGCACTCTGCGGATGACTCACAATGAGCAGTTCTTC; CDR3 protein: CASTLRMTHNEQFF; D gene: NA; J gene: TRBJ2-1; V gene: TRBV21-1; clone size: NA
CDR3 DNA: TGTGCCAGCTCACCACCCCGAGTGTTGACAGATACGCAGTATTTT; CDR3 protein: CASSPPRVLTDTQYF; D gene: NA; J gene: TRBJ2-3; V gene: TRBV18; clone size: once
CDR3 DNA: TGCGCCAGCAGCCCCGGGACTAGCGGGACTCCAAGCACAGATACGCAGTATTTT; CDR3 protein: CASSPGTSGTPSTDTQYF; D gene: TRBD2; J gene: TRBJ2-3; V gene: TRBV4-3; clone size: few
CDR3 DNA: TGTGCCACCAGCCCACTTTGGAGGGGCGCGGAGCTGTTTTTT; CDR3 protein: CATSPLWRGAELFF; D gene: NA; J gene: TRBJ2-2; V gene: TRBV15; clone size: NA
CDR3 DNA: TGTGCCAGCAGTACCCTCCTCCGACCGGGACAGCTGGGAGCCAAAAACATTCAGTACTTC; CDR3 protein: CASSTLLRPGQLGAKNIQYF; D gene: TRBD1; J gene: TRBJ2-4; V gene: TRBV27; clone size: NA
CDR3 DNA: TGCGCCAGCAGCTTGTCGGTCGGGGTACAAGAGACCCAGTACTTC; CDR3 protein: CASSLSVGVQETQYF; D gene: NA; J gene: TRBJ2-5; V gene: TRBV5-1; clone size: NA
CDR3 DNA: TGTGCCTGCGAGGCGGGCAATCAGCCCCAGCATTTT; CDR3 protein: CACEAGNQPQHF; D gene: NA; J gene: TRBJ1-5; V gene: TRBV28; clone size: NA
CDR3 DNA: TGTGCCAGCAGTTTCGGCACGGCCTCTAGAAGTGAGACCCAGTACTTC; CDR3 protein: CASSFGTASRSETQYF; D gene: NA; J gene: TRBJ2-5; V gene: TRBV28; clone size: NA
CDR3 DNA: TGTGCCAGCAGCTTCGCGGGAGGTAACAATGAGCAGTTCTTC; CDR3 protein: CASSFAGGNNEQFF; D gene: TRBD2; J gene: TRBJ2-1; V gene: TRBV7-9; clone size: NA
CDR3 DNA: TGTGCCAGCAGTTCCCCCGGGGCAGGGACTCCCTACGAGCAGTACTTC; CDR3 protein: CASSSPGAGTPYEQYF; D gene: NA; J gene: TRBJ2-7; V gene: TRBV28; clone size: NA
CDR3 DNA: TGTGCCAGCAGCATAACCGGGAACAATGAGCAGTTCTTC; CDR3 protein: CASSITGNNEQFF; D gene: NA; J gene: TRBJ2-1; V gene: TRBV7-3; clone size: NA
CDR3 DNA: TGTGCCAGCAGCCTACCGGGGCGGGGGTTGGGGGAGCTGTTTTTT; CDR3 protein: CASSLPGRGLGELFF; D gene: TRBD2; J gene: TRBJ2-2; V gene: TRBV6-5; clone size: NA
CDR3 DNA: TGTGCCAGTAGTACCGTCGACAGGGACAATCAGCCCCAGCATTTT; CDR3 protein: CASSTVDRDNQPQHF; D gene: TRBD1; J gene: TRBJ1-5; V gene: TRBV19; clone size: NA
CDR3 DNA: TGTGCCAGCAGCCCCGGGGGTTCATCTAGCGGGAGTGCCAATGAGCAGTTCTTC; CDR3 protein: CASSPGGSSSGSANEQFF; D gene: TRBD2; J gene: TRBJ2-1; V gene: TRBV11-2; clone size: once
CDR3 DNA: TGCGCCAGCAGTCGAAGGCGACTAGCTGGCCTAGCCAAAAACATTCAGTACTTC; CDR3 protein: CASSRRRLAGLAKNIQYF; D gene: TRBD2; J gene: TRBJ2-4; V gene: TRBV23-1; clone size: once
CDR3 DNA: TGTGCCAGTAGTGAAGGACAGACCAGGTCGGGTGGCTACACCTTC; CDR3 protein: CASSEGQTRSGGYTF; D gene: NA; J gene: TRBJ1-2; V gene: TRBV19; clone size: few
CDR3 DNA: TGTGCCAGCAGCGTAGCGGGGGGGTCAAGTTACGAGCAGTACTTC; CDR3 protein: CASSVAGGSSYEQYF; D gene: TRBD2; J gene: TRBJ2-7; V gene: TRBV9; clone size: NA
CDR3 DNA: TGTGCCATCAGTCTCTCAGGGGGAATCACTGAAGCTTTCTTT; CDR3 protein: CAISLSGGITEAFF; D gene: TRBD1; J gene: TRBJ1-1; V gene: TRBV10-3; clone size: NA
CDR3 DNA: TGCAGCGTTGAAGATCCTAGCGGGGGGGCCGGGACCGGGGAGCTGTTTTTT; CDR3 protein: CSVEDPSGGAGTGELFF; D gene: TRBD2; J gene: TRBJ2-2; V gene: TRBV29-1; clone size: NA
CDR3 DNA: TGTGCCAGCAGTTTTAACAGGGACGGCCTGGATCAGCCCCAGCATTTT; CDR3 protein: CASSFNRDGLDQPQHF; D gene: NA; J gene: TRBJ1-5; V gene: TRBV6-6; clone size: NA
CDR3 DNA: TGTGCCAGCAGCCGAGACAGGGTTTCTAATGAAAAACTGTTTTTT; CDR3 protein: CASSRDRVSNEKLFF; D gene: TRBD1; J gene: TRBJ1-4; V gene: TRBV7-2; clone size: NA
CDR3 DNA: TGTGCCAGCAGTTCCGCGAGAAGGGGGGAGACCCAGTACTTC; CDR3 protein: CASSSARRGETQYF; D gene: NA; J gene: TRBJ2-5; V gene: TRBV6-6; clone size: NA
CDR3 DNA: TGTGCCAGCAGCTCTGTCCTCTCTGGGGCCAACGTCCTGACTTTC; CDR3 protein: CASSSVLSGANVLTF; D gene: NA; J gene: TRBJ2-6; V gene: TRBV7-2; clone size: NA
CDR3 DNA: TGTGCCAGCAGATACGGGGGCACAGATACGCAGTATTTT; CDR3 protein: CASRYGGTDTQYF; D gene: NA; J gene: TRBJ2-3; V gene: TRBV11-2; clone size: NA
CDR3 DNA: TGTGCCAGCAGTGTGGGGGCCGCCTACGAGCAGTACTTC; CDR3 protein: CASSVGAAYEQYF; D gene: NA; J gene: TRBJ2-7; V gene: TRBV2; clone size: NA
CDR3 DNA: TGTGCCAGCAGTGATGGTAGGGGTAGCACAGATACGCAGTATTTT; CDR3 protein: CASSDGRGSTDTQYF; D gene: NA; J gene: TRBJ2-3; V gene: TRBV2; clone size: few
CDR3 DNA: TGTGCCAGCAGTTTAGAGGATCAGCCCCAGCATTTT; CDR3 protein: CASSLEDQPQHF; D gene: NA; J gene: TRBJ1-5; V gene: TRBV28; clone size: NA
CDR3 DNA: TGTGCCAGCACCGAGAGGCGGGGGGGCGCAGATACGCAGTATTTT; CDR3 protein: CASTERRGGADTQYF; D gene: TRBD2; J gene: TRBJ2-3; V gene: TRBV2; clone size: NA
CDR3 DNA: TGTGCCAGCAGCCTGGAAGCGGTAGCTGAAGCTTTCTTT; CDR3 protein: CASSLEAVAEAFF; D gene: NA; J gene: TRBJ1-1; V gene: TRBV5-5; clone size: NA